Below are 28 T cell receptor beta chains sequenced from a single sample in a study of liver allograft versus peripheral blood T cells. In the study overall: The study compared liver allograft T cell receptor repertoires against peripheral blood repertoires of liver transplant recipients.

MiXCR, applied by TCRdb to the reads, yields one record per CDR3 protein. Among roughly 4,000 distinct CDR3 sequences, roughly 15% were seen once, and the ten largest hold 4.2%. Receptors originate from a human patient who had a liver transplant. Some T cells may be supplied by the graft donor.

This clonotype is medium-sized. The chain recombines TRBV28 with TRBJ1-2; D might be TRBD1 (6 bases). The CDR3 covers 15 residues. The V end lost 1 base, the J end lost 7 bases, and 16 bases lay between the germline ends. Germline-derived CDR1 and CDR2 are MDHEN and SYDVKM. The CDR3 DNA is TGTGCCAGCAGTTTATTGTATCTGGGGGGCAGTGGCTACACCTTC. Translated: CASSLLYLGGSGYTF.

This clonotype is medium-sized (0.01 to 0.1%) by share. The genes are TRBV20-1 and TRBJ1-3, with D unresolved. Trimming removed 0 bases from V and 14 bases from J, with 17 bases in between. Germline V gives CDR1 DFQATT, CDR2 SNEGSKA (reference sequence). This CDR3 is built from 13 residues. CDR3 loop: CSARDPNVWTLYF. The CDR3 DNA reads TGCAGTGCTAGAGATCCAAACGTGTGGACCTTATATTTT.

With regard to this clonotype: Possible read error: a much larger clone is one base away. The V gene is TRBV5-6, the J gene TRBJ2-7, with a tentative D call TRBD1 (5 bases). Germline V gives CDR1 SGHDT, CDR2 YYEEEE. The CDR3 sequence is 12 residues long. This CDR3 is CVSIGVWYEQYF. CDR3 in DNA: TGTGTCAGCATAGGGGTTTGGTACGAGCAGTACTTC.

This clonotype is medium-sized (0.01 to 0.1%). The chain recombines TRBV20-1 with TRBJ1-2, with 9 bases that match TRBD1. The germline gives CDR1 DFQATT, CDR2 SNEGSKA (reference sequence). This CDR3 comprises 16 residues. Trimming at V came to 0 bases and at J to 5 bases, leaving 10 bases not matched to a gene. The CDR3 sequence is CSARDPRTGDVYGYTF. The CDR3 nucleotides read TGCAGTGCTAGAGATCCCAGGACAGGGGATGTTTATGGCTACACCTTC.

By proportion, this clonotype is medium-sized. This chain links TRBV5-6 with TRBJ1-6; TRBD1 matches 7 bases. CDR3 size: 14 residues. With V trimmed by 4 bases and J by 8 bases, 6 bases remained unmatched. Per germline, CDR1 SGHDT and CDR2 YYEEEE. The CDR3 DNA reads TGTGCCAGCAGCGCGACAGGGTTCGATTCACCCCTCCACTTT. Translated: CASSATGFDSPLHF.

This clonotype is labeled medium-sized (0.01 to 0.1%). The chain carries TRBV10-3 and TRBJ2-3, with TRBD2 matching 7 bases. The germline CDR1 and CDR2 sequences are ENHRY and SYGVKD. This CDR3 is 14 amino acids long. With V trimmed by 0 bases and J by 8 bases, 5 bases remained unmatched. CDR3 loop: CAISESLAKPTQYF. Here the CDR3 DNA reads TGTGCCATCAGTGAGTCACTAGCGAAACCTACGCAGTATTTT.

This clonotype ranks as medium-sized. DNA for the CDR3: TGTGCCAGCAGTTACGAGGGTTACGAGCAGTACTTC. Translated: CASSYEGYEQYF. The chain combines TRBV6-6 with TRBJ2-7; tentative D call: TRBD2 (5 bases). V lost 2 bases, J lost 4 bases, and 6 bases lay in between. The CDR3 is 12 residues long. From germline, CDR1 is MNHNY and CDR2 SVGAGI (reference sequence).

This clonotype is labeled as medium-sized. This chain links TRBV9 with TRBJ1-6; D uncertain. Germline CDR1 and CDR2: SGDLS and YYNGEE. The CDR3 length is 14 residues. Trimming removed 0 bases at V and 8 bases at J, with 9 bases between. Written as DNA, the CDR3 is TGTGCCAGCAGCGTAGCAGACTTCGATTCACCCCTCCACTTT. This translates into CASSVADFDSPLHF.

By proportion, this clonotype is medium-sized. V and J are TRBV6-2 or TRBV6-3 and TRBJ2-7; TRBD1 matches 7 bases. Germline V gene data show CDR1 as MNHEY and CDR2 as SVGEGT. The CDR3 length is 14 residues. Losses at the gene ends were 1 base for V and 7 bases for J; bases not matched to a gene: 7. As DNA, the CDR3 is TGTGCCAGCAGTTACTACGGGCCCAGGGGGGAGCAGTACTTC. This sequence encodes CASSYYGPRGEQYF.

By proportion, this clonotype is medium-sized. The V call is TRBV6-1, the J call TRBJ2-7; D is possibly TRBD1 or TRBD2 (7 bases each). The germline gives CDR1 MNHNS, CDR2 SASEGT. V was pared by 6 bases and J by 3 bases, with 18 bases between. This CDR3 is 15 amino acids long. CDR3 sequence: CASSPRGGQLYEQYF. CDR3 nucleotides: TGTGCCAGCAGCCCGAGGGGGGGACAGCTCTACGAGCAGTACTTC.

This clonotype was picked up many times. The chain links TRBV20-1 to TRBJ2-2, with D hard to call. Trimming cost V 6 bases and J 0 bases, with 11 bases left between them. The CDR3 runs 14 residues. CDR1 and CDR2 from the germline V gene are DFQATT and SNEGSKA (reference sequence). In nucleotides, the CDR3 is TGCAGTGCCTCTCCTGGACCGAACACCGGGGAGCTGTTTTTT. Its translation: CSASPGPNTGELFF.

This clonotype has just a few counts. J is TRBJ2-3 and V is TRBV20-1, with D uncertain. The CDR3 totals 14 residues. Germline V CDR1 and CDR2: DFQATT, SNEGSKA (reference sequence). Trimming pared 5 bases from V and 0 bases from J, leaving 12 bases between. The CDR3 nucleotides are TGCAGTGCTCCACCCCTACGGAGCACAGATACGCAGTATTTT. Encoded protein: CSAPPLRSTDTQYF.

By share, this clonotype counts as medium-sized (0.01 to 0.1%). The chain combines TRBV12-3 or TRBV12-4 with TRBJ1-5, with TRBD1 matching over 8 bases. Trimming removed 1 base from V and 2 bases from J; junction bases left unmatched: 7. The CDR3 runs 17 residues. The CDR3 DNA follows: TGTGCCAGCAGTTTAGGGGGACAGGTTCGTGGCAATCAGCCCCAGCATTTT. It encodes CASSLGGQVRGNQPQHF.

This clonotype is categorized as medium-sized. The rearrangement joins TRBV20-1 to TRBJ2-5; 10 bases fit TRBD1. Germline V gene data show CDR1 as DFQATT and CDR2 as SNEGSKA (reference sequence). The CDR3 has 15 amino acids. V lost 1 base, J lost 5 bases, and 7 bases stayed unmatched. CDR3 sequence (DNA): TGCAGTGCTAGAGCCGACAGGGGGCAAGGGGAGACCCAGTACTTC. Its protein product is CSARADRGQGETQYF.

Remarks on this clonotype: A clone one base away is much larger, so this may be a read error. The gene calls are TRBV6-5 and TRBJ2-7; 10 bases are a match to TRBD1. The V gene's germline CDR1 is MNHEY and CDR2 SVGAGI. This CDR3 is built from 15 residues. CDR3 nucleotide sequence: TGCGCCAGCAGTTCCGAGTGGACAGGGGGCTACGAGCAGTACTTC. Protein product: CASSSEWTGGYEQYF.

This clonotype ranks as medium-sized (0.01 to 0.1%). The chain employs TRBV6-6 and TRBJ2-3; D is unresolved. Trimming took 4 bases from V and 9 from J, leaving 5 bases between them. There are 10 residues in the CDR3. Germline CDR1 and CDR2: MNHNY and SVGAGI (reference sequence). CDR3 in DNA: TGTGCCAGCAGTTCTGAAACGCAGTATTTT. This sequence encodes CASSSETQYF.

V usage is TRBV2 and J usage is TRBJ2-3; 7 nucleotides align to TRBD2. This CDR3 has 13 residues. V trimming: 3 bases; J trimming: 5 bases; junction bases outside the gene matches: 2. Germline loops: CDR1 SNHLY, CDR2 FYNNEI. The DNA for the CDR3 is TGTGCCAGCAGTGAGGGGGGGGGAGATACGCAGTATTTT. Translated: CASSEGGGDTQYF.

This clonotype was seen only a few times. The J gene is TRBJ1-1, the V gene TRBV25-1; D is possibly TRBD1 (5 bases). Trimming took 6 bases from V and 1 from J, leaving 9 bases between them. Germline V lookup: CDR1 MGHDK, CDR2 SYGVNS. The CDR3 spans 13 residues. The CDR3 reads CASSGTKNTEAFF. The CDR3 bases are TGTGCCAGCAGCGGGACGAAGAACACTGAAGCTTTCTTT.

Worth noting for this clonotype: Just one base apart from a much larger clone, this may be a read error. CDR3 sequence reads: CASSLPTGETEAFF. The CDR3 nucleotides read TGTGCCAGCAGCTTACCCACAGGGGAAACTGAAGCTTTCTTT. J is TRBJ1-1 and V is TRBV7-9; the match to TRBD1 covers 7 bases. The germline gives CDR1 SEHNR, CDR2 FQNEAQ (reference sequence). The CDR3 is made up of 14 amino acids. Trimming cost V 2 bases and J 5 bases; bases outside gene matches: 5.

This clonotype ranks as medium-sized. The chain employs TRBV9 and TRBJ2-5, with 9 bases lining up with TRBD1. From germline, CDR1 is SGDLS and CDR2 YYNGEE. With V trimmed by 3 bases and J by 4 bases, 10 bases remained unmatched. CDR3 length: 16 amino acids. CDR3 coding DNA: TGTGCCAGCAGCGGACCCCGTAACAGGGGGCGAGAGACCCAGTACTTC. Translation gives CASSGPRNRGRETQYF.

By sample fraction, this clonotype is medium-sized. The chain links TRBV5-4 to TRBJ2-3, with D possibly TRBD2 on 6 matching bases. The V end lost 4 bases, the J end lost 2 bases, and 20 bases lay between the germline ends. Germline-derived CDR1 and CDR2 are SGHNT and YYREEE (reference sequence). CDR3 length equals 17 residues. The CDR3 nucleotides read TGTGCCAGCAGCAAGGTCCGGGAGACTACCATCACAGATACGCAGTATTTT. It codes for CASSKVRETTITDTQYF.

This clonotype came up many times. The V call is TRBV20-1, the J call TRBJ2-4; D possibly corresponds to TRBD2 (6 bases). The CDR3 covers 14 residues. V was pared by 1 base and J by 6 bases, with 13 bases between. Germline V lookup: CDR1 DFQATT, CDR2 SNEGSKA (reference sequence). The CDR3 reads CSARGVLGGNIQYF. CDR3 nucleotide sequence: TGCAGTGCTAGAGGGGTTCTCGGGGGAAACATTCAGTACTTC.

This clonotype appeared a few times. The chain is built from TRBV10-2 and TRBJ2-7; TRBD2 aligns across 7 bases. CDR3 size: 14 residues. The V and J ends lost 7 bases and 7 bases, in that order; junction bases with no gene match: 13. CDR1 and CDR2 (germline): WSHSY, SAAADI. CDR3 nucleotides: TGCGCCAGCACTATAGAACCGCGGGGAGGGGAGCAGTACTTC. Translating it yields CASTIEPRGGEQYF.

By its share, this clonotype is medium-sized. V usage is TRBV6-1 and J usage is TRBJ2-7; possible D gene TRBD2, 7 bases. Deletions cut 10 bases from V and 6 bases from J, with 28 bases between. In germline, CDR1 is MNHNS, CDR2 SASEGT. The CDR3 extends over 16 amino acids. This CDR3 is CATQFGGGQLFSEQYF. DNA for the CDR3: TGTGCCACTCAGTTTGGGGGGGGGCAGCTTTTTTCCGAGCAGTACTTC.

This clonotype is categorized as medium-sized. V gene TRBV6-6 combines with J gene TRBJ2-3; perhaps D is TRBD1 or TRBD2 (5 bases each). This CDR3 is built from 14 residues. Germline CDR1 and CDR2: MNHNY and SVGAGI (reference sequence). The germline V and J ends were trimmed by 4 bases and 3 bases, with 11 bases remaining between them. As DNA, the CDR3 is TGTGCCAGCAGTTGGGACCATGTTACAGATACGCAGTATTTT. This encodes CASSWDHVTDTQYF.

Relative to its sample, this clonotype is medium-sized. The rearrangement joins TRBV10-3 to TRBJ2-1; D is possibly TRBD1 (6 bases). Trimming removed 0 bases from V and 7 bases from J, with 16 bases in between. The V gene's germline CDR1 is ENHRY and CDR2 SYGVKD. CDR3 length: 16 amino acids. CDR3 nucleotides: TGTGCCATCAGTGAGTCCGCAGGGGCCCGCGTAAATGAGCAGTTCTTC. Translation: CAISESAGARVNEQFF.

Turning to this clonotype: A much bigger clone sits one base away, suggesting this may be a read error. The rearrangement uses TRBV6-5 and TRBJ1-5, with D possibly matching TRBD1 (5 bases). Trimming left V 4 bases short and J 6 bases short, with 13 bases between. The CDR3 runs to 14 residues. Germline CDR1 and CDR2: MNHEY and SVGAGI. The CDR3 loop is CASSSSGTRQPQHF. The CDR3 DNA reads TGTGCCAGCAGTTCCAGTGGGACCCGTCAGCCCCAGCATTTT.

Worth noting for this clonotype: The conserved final phenylalanine or tryptophan is absent from the CDR3, which likely points to a read error. The rearrangement links TRBV19 to TRBJ2-4, with 7 bases that match TRBD1. This CDR3 has 15 amino acids. Per the germline V gene, CDR1 is LNHDA and CDR2 is SQIVND (reference sequence). V shed 5 bases, J shed 2 bases, and the junction held 6 bases outside the gene matches. For the CDR3, the DNA is TGTGCCAGTAGTGGAAGGGGGCGGACCAAAAACATTCAGTACGTC. Encoded protein: CASSGRGRTKNIQYV.